This TCR beta chain appears in the sequencing data of a study of blood T cells in healthy people across ages. This CDR3 is built from 13 residues. A second PCR of about 7 to 11 cycles used a sample-barcoded 5' primer and a J-beta primer mix. TCRdb itself ran the 5' RACE reads through MiXCR, one entry per CDR3 protein. The sample holds under 800,000 distinct CDR3 sequences, approximately 39% seen once. This receptor was taken from a woman in her sixties or seventies in good health. Sequenced sample: blood. The gene calls are TRBV12-3 or TRBV12-4 and TRBJ1-1; D is ambiguous. The CDR3 reads CGSVKSTNTEAFF. The CDR3 region has the DNA TGTGGAAGTGTTAAGTCGACGAACACTGAAGCTTTCTTT.